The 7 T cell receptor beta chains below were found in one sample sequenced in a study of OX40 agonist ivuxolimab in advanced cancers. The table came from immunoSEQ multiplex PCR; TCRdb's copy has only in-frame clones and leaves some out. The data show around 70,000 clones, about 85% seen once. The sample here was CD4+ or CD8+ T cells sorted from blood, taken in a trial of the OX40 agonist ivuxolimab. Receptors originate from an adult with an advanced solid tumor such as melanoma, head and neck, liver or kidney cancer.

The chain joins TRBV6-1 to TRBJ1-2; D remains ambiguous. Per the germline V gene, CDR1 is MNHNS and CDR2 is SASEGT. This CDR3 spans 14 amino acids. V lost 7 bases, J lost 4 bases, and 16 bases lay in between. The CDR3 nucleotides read TGTGCCAGCACGCGGGAGGGCCGGGGCTATGGCTACACCTTC. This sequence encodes CASTREGRGYGYTF.

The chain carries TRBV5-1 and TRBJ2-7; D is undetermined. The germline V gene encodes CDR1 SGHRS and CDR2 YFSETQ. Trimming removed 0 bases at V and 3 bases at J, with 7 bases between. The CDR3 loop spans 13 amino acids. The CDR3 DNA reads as TGCGCCAGCAGCTTGGAGCCGGGCTACGAGCAGTACTTC. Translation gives CASSLEPGYEQYF.

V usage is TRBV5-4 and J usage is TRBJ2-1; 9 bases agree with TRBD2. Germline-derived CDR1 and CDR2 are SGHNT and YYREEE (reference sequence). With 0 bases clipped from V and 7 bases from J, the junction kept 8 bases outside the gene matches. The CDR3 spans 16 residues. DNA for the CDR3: TGTGCCAGCAGCTTGGCAGGCGGGAGGGCCCGGAATGAGCAGTTCTTC. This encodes CASSLAGGRARNEQFF.

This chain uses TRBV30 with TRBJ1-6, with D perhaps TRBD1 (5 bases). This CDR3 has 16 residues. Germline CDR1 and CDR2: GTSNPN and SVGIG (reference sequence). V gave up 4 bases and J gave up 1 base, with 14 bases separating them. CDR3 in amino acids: CAWKVRGGSYNSPLHF. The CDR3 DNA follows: TGTGCCTGGAAGGTTCGGGGCGGGTCCTATAATTCACCCCTCCACTTT.

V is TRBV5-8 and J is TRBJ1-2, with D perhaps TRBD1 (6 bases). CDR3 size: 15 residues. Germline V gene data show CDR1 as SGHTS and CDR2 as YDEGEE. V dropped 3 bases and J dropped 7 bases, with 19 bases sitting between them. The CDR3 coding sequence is TGTGCCAGCAGCTCCGGGACACGGTTGACGGGTGGCTACACCTTC. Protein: CASSSGTRLTGGYTF.

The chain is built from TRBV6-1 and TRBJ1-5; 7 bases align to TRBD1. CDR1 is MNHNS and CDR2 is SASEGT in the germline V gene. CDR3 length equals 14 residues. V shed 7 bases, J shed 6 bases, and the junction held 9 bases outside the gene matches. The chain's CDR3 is CASTEGAPFQPQHF. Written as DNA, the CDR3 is TGTGCCAGCACCGAGGGGGCCCCATTTCAGCCCCAGCATTTT.

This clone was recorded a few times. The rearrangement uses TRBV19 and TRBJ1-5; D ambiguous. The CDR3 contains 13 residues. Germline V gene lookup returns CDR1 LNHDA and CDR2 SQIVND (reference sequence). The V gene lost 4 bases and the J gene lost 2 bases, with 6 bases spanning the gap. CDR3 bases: TGTGCCAGTAGTAGCGCGGGCAATCAGCCCCAGCATTTT. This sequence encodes CASSSAGNQPQHF.